This T cell receptor beta chain comes out of a study of cytomegalovirus exposure and HLA in healthy donors. Overall study results and limits: When a later analysis was performed, an Asian-associated ancestry cluster reportedly had fewer N-insertions than the roughly 700-donor mean. The study recorded over 150 TCR beta chains that were cytomegalovirus-associated.

The PCR used 60 Vbeta and 13 Jbeta primers. The table came from immunoSEQ multiplex PCR; TCRdb's copy has only in-frame clones and leaves some out. The sample contains around 110,000 clones, 55% to 75% of which appear only once. About this clone itself: Its antigen is unidentified.

The length of the CDR3 is 17 residues. CDR1 SGHRS and CDR2 YFSETQ come from the germline V gene. V shed 4 bases and J shed 6 bases, with 25 bases lying between them. This chain uses TRBV5-1 with TRBJ1-2; the D gene is possibly TRBD1 (5 bases). This clonotype was obtained from a man under 40 in good health and CMV-seropositive. Sequencing was done on a sample of PBMCs. DNA of the CDR3: TGCGCCAGCAGCCTAGTGATGGCAGGGTACGGTGGGGATGGCTACACCTTC. Its protein product is CASSLVMAGYGGDGYTF.